This T cell receptor beta chain came from a study of T cell responses to AZD1222 COVID-19 vaccine. In regard to this clone: Its antigen is as yet unknown.

The assay was immunoSEQ multiplex PCR, and TCRdb's table has in-frame clones only and misses some. The sample lists tens of thousands of clones, around 91% occurring once. Study observations and caveats: Baseline seropositivity occurred in only 5 to 7 AZD1222 recipients.

V lost 3 bases and J 8 bases, leaving 16 bases between the germline ends. The CDR3 length is 14 residues. Germline V CDR1 and CDR2: LNHDA, SQIVND (reference sequence). The sequencing used peripheral blood, collected 28 days after the second AZD1222 dose. The receptor's source is an adult who received the AZD1222 COVID-19 vaccine. J is TRBJ1-2 and V is TRBV19; D may be TRBD1 (6 bases). The CDR3 protein is CASSIGAGERGYTF. CDR3 DNA sequence: TGTGCCAGTAGTATCGGTGCAGGGGAGCGGGGCTACACCTTC.